The source of this T cell receptor beta chain is a study of cytomegalovirus exposure and HLA in healthy donors. Overall study findings and caveats: In a later analysis, the majority of CMV-associated beta chains seemingly showed HLA restriction.

The germline V gene has CDR1 SGHTA and CDR2 FQGNSA. This CDR3 region has 13 residues. The V end lost 1 base, the J end lost 13 bases, and 16 bases lay between the germline ends. PCR was performed using 60 Vbeta and 13 Jbeta primers. Some clones are missing from TCRdb's copy, which holds only in-frame ones; the method was immunoSEQ multiplex PCR. The table lists around 200,000 clones, 70% to 85% of them singletons. As to this clone: Its target is not known.

The sequenced material came from PBMCs. V gene TRBV7-2 combines with J gene TRBJ1-2; maybe TRBD1 (6 bases). This receptor was obtained from a woman aged 40 to 49 in good health and CMV-seronegative. For the CDR3, the DNA is TGTGCCAGCAGCTTAGGATTTAGGGGGGGCCCCACCTTC. It translates to CASSLGFRGGPTF. Using reference TRBV7-2 and TRBJ1-2 for the parts outside the CDR3, the full variable domain is GAGVSQSPSNKVTEKGKDVELRCDPISGHTALYWYRQSLGQGLEFLIYFQGNSAPDKSGLPSDRFSAERTGGSVSTLTIQRTQQEDSAVYLCASSLGFRGGPTFGSGTRLTVV.